This T cell receptor (beta chain) was profiled in a study of blood T cell repertoires in COVID-19. Study-wide background: Samples representing acute and convalescent COVID-19 were sourced from the United States, Italy and Spain.

The CDR3 has 13 amino acids. CDR1 and CDR2 from the germline V gene are SGHVS and FQNEAQ. The V end was cut by 5 bases, the J end by 2 bases, with 7 bases between. TCRdb's copy holds only in-frame clones and misses some; the assay was immunoSEQ multiplex PCR. The sample contains around 40,000 clones, 91% of which appear only once. Sequences were obtained from peripheral blood. The rearrangement links TRBV7-8 to TRBJ1-5, with no clear D. This receptor was identified in a woman in her 30s in a cohort sampled during active COVID-19. CDR3 bases: TGTGCCAGCAGCCCTTCAGGCAATCAGCCCCAGCATTTT. This sequence encodes CASSPSGNQPQHF.